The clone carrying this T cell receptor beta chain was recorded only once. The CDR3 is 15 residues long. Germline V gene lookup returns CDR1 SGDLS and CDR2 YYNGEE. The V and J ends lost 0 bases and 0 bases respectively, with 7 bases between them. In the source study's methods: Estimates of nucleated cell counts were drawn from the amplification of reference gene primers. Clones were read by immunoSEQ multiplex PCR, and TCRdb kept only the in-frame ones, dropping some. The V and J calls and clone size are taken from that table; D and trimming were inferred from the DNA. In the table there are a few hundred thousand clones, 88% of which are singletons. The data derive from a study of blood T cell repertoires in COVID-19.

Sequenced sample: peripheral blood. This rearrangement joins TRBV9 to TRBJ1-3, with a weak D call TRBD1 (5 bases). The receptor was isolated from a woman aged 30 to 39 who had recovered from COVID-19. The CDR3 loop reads CASSVATVSGNTIYF. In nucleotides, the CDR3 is TGTGCCAGCAGCGTAGCGACAGTCTCTGGAAACACCATATATTTT. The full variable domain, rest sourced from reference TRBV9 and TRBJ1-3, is DSGVTQTPKHLITATGQRVTLRCSPRSGDLSVYWYQQSLDQGLQFLIQYYNGEERAKGNILERFSAQQFPDLHSELNLSSLELGDSALYFCASSVATVSGNTIYFGEGSWLTVV.